The present T cell receptor (beta chain) was sequenced within a study of T cell responses to AZD1222 COVID-19 vaccine. For the study at large: Recipients boosted at about 4 weeks or about 12 weeks are pooled.

A word on this clone: The antigen is undetermined.

Whole-study results and caveats: Nearly half of spike-specific TCRs reportedly go after variant regions that carry no mutations. Clonal diversity may have been underestimated in mostly white British donors. Baseline testing showed seropositivity in only six AZD1222 recipients.

Trimming took 0 bases from V and 1 from J, leaving 4 bases between them. This CDR3 has 15 residues. Produced via immunoSEQ multiplex PCR; TCRdb's table is partial and in-frame only. This sample has more than 85,000 clones, with about 72% found just once. The gene calls are TRBV23-1 and TRBJ2-6, with unresolved D. TRBV23-1 is designated an ORF whose function remains uncertain. The sequencing here drew on peripheral blood, taken on day 0 of AZD1222 vaccination. This receptor was taken from an adult in good health. This CDR3 is CASSQSQSGANVLTF. DNA for the CDR3: TGCGCCAGCAGTCAATCGCAATCTGGGGCCAACGTCCTGACTTTC.